The 5 T cell receptor beta chains listed next were all sequenced from one sample in a study of cytotoxic CD8 clonotypes in ibrutinib-treated CLL. Some clones are missing from TCRdb's copy, which holds only in-frame ones; the method was immunoSEQ multiplex PCR. The sample yields tens of thousands of clones, 60% to 80% seen once. Sequencing was performed on PBMCs, taken after 12 months of ibrutinib treatment. The source of these receptors is a human donor with chronic lymphocytic leukemia.

V is TRBV7-2 and J is TRBJ1-3; D ambiguous. This CDR3 spans 15 amino acids. Per the germline V gene, CDR1 is SGHTA and CDR2 is FQGNSA. The V and J ends lost 7 bases and 4 bases respectively, with 17 bases between them. The CDR3: CASTARSRTGNTIYF. The CDR3 DNA reads TGTGCCAGCACCGCCCGTTCTCGGACGGGAAACACCATATATTTT.

The chain has TRBV11-2 and TRBJ1-1, with no clear D. CDR1 and CDR2 (germline): SGHAT, FQNNGV. The CDR3 totals 15 residues. V shed 4 bases and J shed 0 bases, with 12 bases lying between them. The CDR3 reads CASSWHALMNTEAFF. For the CDR3, the DNA is TGTGCCAGCAGCTGGCATGCCCTTATGAACACTGAAGCTTTCTTT.

This clone turned up a few times. The V gene is TRBV5-8, the J gene TRBJ2-7; a weak D match, TRBD1 (5 bases). Germline lookup yields CDR1 SGHTS and CDR2 YDEGEE. V dropped 4 bases and J dropped 7 bases, with 12 bases sitting between them. This CDR3 is built from 12 residues. In DNA, the CDR3 is TGTGCCAGCAGCGCTACAGGACCTGAGCAGTACTTC. It is translated as CASSATGPEQYF.

V and J are TRBV27 and TRBJ1-1; tentative D call: TRBD1 (6 bases). The CDR3 has 16 amino acids. Germline V CDR1 and CDR2: MNHEY, SMNVEV (reference sequence). V lost 2 bases, J lost 0 bases, and 13 bases lay in between. The DNA for the CDR3 is TGTGCCAGCAGTTTAGCCCCGGGACATCTGAACACTGAAGCTTTCTTT. Residues: CASSLAPGHLNTEAFF.

This clone was detected once. The chain recombines TRBV7-8 with TRBJ2-7; D is unclear. V lost 4 bases to trimming and J lost 4 bases, with 11 bases between them. This CDR3 is 13 amino acids long. Germline V lookup: CDR1 SGHVS, CDR2 FQNEAQ. The CDR3 sequence is CASSSLGVYEQYF. For the CDR3, the DNA is TGTGCCAGCAGCTCCTTGGGTGTGTACGAGCAGTACTTC. The variable domain in full, with the rest retrieved from reference TRBV7-8 and TRBJ2-7, is GAGVSQSPRYKVAKRGQDVALRCDPISGHVSLFWYQQALGQGPEFLTYFQNEAQLDKSGLPSDRFFAERPEGSVSTLKIQRTQQEDSAVYLCASSSLGVYEQYFGPGTRLTVT.